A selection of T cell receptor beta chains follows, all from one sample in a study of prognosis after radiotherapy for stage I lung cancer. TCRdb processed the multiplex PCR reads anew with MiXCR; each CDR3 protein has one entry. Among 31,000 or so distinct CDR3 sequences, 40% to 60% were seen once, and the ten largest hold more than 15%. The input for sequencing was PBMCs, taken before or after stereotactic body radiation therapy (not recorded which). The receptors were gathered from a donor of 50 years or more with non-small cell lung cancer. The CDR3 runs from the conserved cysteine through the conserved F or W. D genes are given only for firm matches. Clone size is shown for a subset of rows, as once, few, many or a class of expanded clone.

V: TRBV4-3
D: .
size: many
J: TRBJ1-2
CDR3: CASSQDWSGSPYGYTF
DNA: TGCGCCAGCAGCCAAGATTGGAGCGGATCTCCCTATGGCTACACCTTC

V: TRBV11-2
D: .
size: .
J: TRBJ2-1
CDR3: CASSLDYGDEQFF
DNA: TGTGCCAGCAGCTTAGATTATGGGGATGAGCAGTTCTTC

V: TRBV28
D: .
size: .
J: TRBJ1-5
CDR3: CASLPPGPMYQPQHF
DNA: TGTGCCAGCCTCCCCCCAGGACCTATGTATCAGCCCCAGCATTTT

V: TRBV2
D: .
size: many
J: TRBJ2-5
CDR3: CASSSQIQETQYF
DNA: TGTGCCAGCTCGTCGCAGATCCAAGAGACCCAGTACTTC

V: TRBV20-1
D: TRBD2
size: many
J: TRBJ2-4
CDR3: CSARWAGGDIQYF
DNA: TGCAGTGCTAGATGGGCGGGAGGGGACATTCAGTACTTC

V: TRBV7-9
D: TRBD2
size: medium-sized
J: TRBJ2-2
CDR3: CASSGGDNTGELFF
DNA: TGTGCCAGCAGTGGGGGGGACAACACCGGGGAGCTGTTTTTT

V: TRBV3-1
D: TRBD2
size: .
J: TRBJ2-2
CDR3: CASSHHGVAGVNTGELFF
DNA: TGTGCCAGCAGCCACCACGGAGTTGCGGGGGTTAACACCGGGGAGCTGTTTTTT

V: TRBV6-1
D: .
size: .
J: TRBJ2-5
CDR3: CASSDSGGVEEGTQYF
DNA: TGTGCCAGCAGTGACTCAGGCGGGGTTGAGGAGGGGACCCAGTACTTC

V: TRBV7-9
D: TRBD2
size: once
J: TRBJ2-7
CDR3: CAWGGAGFSYEQYF
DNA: TGTGCCTGGGGGGGAGCGGGATTCTCCTACGAGCAGTACTTC

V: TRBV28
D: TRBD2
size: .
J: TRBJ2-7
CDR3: CVSRPTSVSYEQYF
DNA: TGTGTCAGCAGACCGACTAGCGTGAGCTACGAGCAGTACTTC

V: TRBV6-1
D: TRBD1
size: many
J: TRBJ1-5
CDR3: CASGGTGRGNQPQHF
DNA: TGTGCCAGCGGGGGGACAGGGAGGGGCAATCAGCCCCAGCATTTT

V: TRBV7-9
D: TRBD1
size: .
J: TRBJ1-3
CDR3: CASSSRTGALPGNTIYF
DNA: TGTGCCAGCAGCTCCCGGACAGGGGCACTGCCTGGAAACACCATATATTTT

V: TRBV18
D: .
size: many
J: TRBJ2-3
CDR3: CASSPPGVLDTQYF
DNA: TGTGCCAGCTCACCACCGGGAGTCTTAGATACGCAGTATTTT

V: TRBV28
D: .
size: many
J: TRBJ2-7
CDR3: CASSLSGILYEQYF
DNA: TGTGCCAGCAGTTTATCCGGGATCTTATACGAGCAGTACTTC

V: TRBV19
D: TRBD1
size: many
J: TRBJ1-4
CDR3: CATADRGRGEKLFF
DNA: TGTGCCACCGCGGACAGGGGGAGAGGGGAAAAACTGTTTTTT

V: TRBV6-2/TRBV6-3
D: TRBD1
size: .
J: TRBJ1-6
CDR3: CASSYRGRNSPINF
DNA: TGTGCCAGCAGTTACAGGGGGCGAAATTCACCCATCAACTTT

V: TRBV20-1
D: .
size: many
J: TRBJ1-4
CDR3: CSASDSRSVEKLFF
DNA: TGCAGTGCTTCGGACAGCAGGAGTGTGGAGAAACTGTTTTTT

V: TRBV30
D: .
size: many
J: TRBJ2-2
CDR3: CAWTKRGSTGGELFF
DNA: TGTGCCTGGACCAAGAGGGGCAGTACAGGCGGGGAGCTGTTTTTT

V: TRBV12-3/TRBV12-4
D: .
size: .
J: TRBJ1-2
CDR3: CASSQNDRFRGYTF
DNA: TGTGCCAGCAGTCAAAACGACAGGTTTCGAGGCTACACCTTC

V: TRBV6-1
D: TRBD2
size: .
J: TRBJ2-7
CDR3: CASSLPRLAGGLHEQYF
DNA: TGTGCCAGCAGTCTCCCAAGACTAGCGGGAGGGCTCCACGAGCAGTACTTC

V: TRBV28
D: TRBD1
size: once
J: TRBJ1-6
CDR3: CASSFLDRDNSPLHF
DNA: TGTGCCAGCAGTTTTTTGGACAGGGATAATTCACCCCTCCACTTT

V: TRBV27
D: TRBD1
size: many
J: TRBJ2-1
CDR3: CASSPGQNFYEQFF
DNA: TGTGCCAGCAGCCCGGGACAGAACTTCTATGAGCAGTTCTTC

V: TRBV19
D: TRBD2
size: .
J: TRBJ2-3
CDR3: CASSTGLARTDTQYF
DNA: TGTGCCAGTAGTACCGGACTAGCTCGCACAGATACGCAGTATTTT

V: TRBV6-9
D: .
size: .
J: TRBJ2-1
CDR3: CASSYVRVGPYNEQFF
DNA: TGTGCCAGCAGTTACGTCAGGGTAGGGCCCTACAATGAGCAGTTCTTC

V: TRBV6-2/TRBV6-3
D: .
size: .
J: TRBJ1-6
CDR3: CAISEYGGVGSPLHF
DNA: TGTGCCATCAGTGAATACGGGGGTGTGGGCTCACCCCTCCACTTT

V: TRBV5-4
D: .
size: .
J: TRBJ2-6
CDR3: CASSFESGANVLTF
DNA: TGTGCCAGCAGCTTTGAGTCTGGGGCCAACGTCCTGACTTTC

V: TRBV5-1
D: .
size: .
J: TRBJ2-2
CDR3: CASSSGTLTGELFF
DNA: TGCGCCAGCAGCTCCGGGACTCTAACCGGGGAGTTGTTTTTT

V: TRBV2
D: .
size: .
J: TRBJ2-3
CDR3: CASRGGGTSRDTQYF
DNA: TGTGCCAGCAGGGGGGGGGGCACCTCTCGGGATACGCAGTATTTT

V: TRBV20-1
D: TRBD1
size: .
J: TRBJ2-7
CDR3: CSARDQPVQGSSYDQYF
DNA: TGCAGTGCTAGAGATCAGCCGGTACAGGGGAGCTCCTACGATCAGTACTTC

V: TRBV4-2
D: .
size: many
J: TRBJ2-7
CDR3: CASSQERSPYEQYF
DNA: TGTGCCAGCAGCCAAGAGAGGTCCCCCTACGAGCAGTACTTC

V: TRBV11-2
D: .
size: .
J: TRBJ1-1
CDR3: CASSLDGAANTEAFF
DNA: TGTGCCAGCAGCTTAGATGGCGCAGCGAACACTGAAGCTTTCTTT

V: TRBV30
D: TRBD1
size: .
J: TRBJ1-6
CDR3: CAWSAGTGLKASGSSQF
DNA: TGTGCCTGGAGTGCGGGGACAGGCTTGAAGGCCTCGGGGTCTTCGCAATTT

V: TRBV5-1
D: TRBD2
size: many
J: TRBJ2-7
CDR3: CASSSASGVSYEQYF
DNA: TGCGCCAGCAGCTCGGCTAGCGGCGTCTCCTACGAGCAGTACTTC

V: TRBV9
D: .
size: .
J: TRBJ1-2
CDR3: CASSVEAGQRENYGYTF
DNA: TGTGCCAGCAGCGTAGAAGCGGGACAACGAGAAAACTATGGCTACACCTTC

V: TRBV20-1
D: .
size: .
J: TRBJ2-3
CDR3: CSDGRPGASTDTQYF
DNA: TGCAGTGATGGCCGCCCAGGGGCTAGCACAGATACGCAGTATTTT

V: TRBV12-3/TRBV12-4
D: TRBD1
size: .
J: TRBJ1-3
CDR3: CASSQQGVTGNTIYF
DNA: TGTGCCAGCAGTCAACAGGGGGTCACTGGAAACACCATATATTTT

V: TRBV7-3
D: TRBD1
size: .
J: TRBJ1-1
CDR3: CANTLMRTGTNTEAFF
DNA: TGTGCCAACACCCTCATGAGGACAGGTACGAACACTGAAGCTTTCTTT

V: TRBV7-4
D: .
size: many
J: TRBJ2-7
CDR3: CASSSYSYEQYF
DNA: TGTGCCAGCAGCTCTTATTCCTACGAGCAGTACTTC

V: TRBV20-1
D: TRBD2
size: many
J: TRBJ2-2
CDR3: CSARGLAGSTGELFF
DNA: TGCAGTGCTAGGGGACTAGCGGGGAGCACCGGGGAGCTGTTTTTT

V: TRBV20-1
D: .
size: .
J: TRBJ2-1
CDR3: CSAYAEGLPYEQFF
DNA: TGCAGTGCGTACGCTGAGGGCCTACCCTATGAGCAGTTCTTC

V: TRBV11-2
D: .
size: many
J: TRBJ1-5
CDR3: CASSLGSGPQHF
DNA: TGTGCCAGCAGCTTAGGTTCGGGACCCCAGCATTTT

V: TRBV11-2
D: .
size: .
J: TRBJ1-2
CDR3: CASSPDPSHGYTF
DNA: TGTGCCAGCAGCCCAGACCCCAGCCATGGCTACACCTTC

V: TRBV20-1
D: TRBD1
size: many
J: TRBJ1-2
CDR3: CSAAGGDRTPNYGYTF
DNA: TGCAGTGCGGCTGGGGGGGACAGAACTCCTAACTATGGCTACACCTTC

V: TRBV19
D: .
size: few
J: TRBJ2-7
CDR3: CASSMSGHEQYF
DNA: TGTGCCAGTAGTATGTCTGGCCACGAGCAGTACTTC

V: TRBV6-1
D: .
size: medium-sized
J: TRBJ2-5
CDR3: CASSEEGLSGTQYF
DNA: TGTGCCAGCAGTGAGGAGGGGCTCAGTGGGACCCAGTACTTC

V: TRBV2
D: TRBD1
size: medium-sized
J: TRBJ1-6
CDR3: CASSERGTGFSPLHF
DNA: TGTGCCAGCAGTGAAAGGGGGACAGGGTTTTCACCCCTCCACTTT

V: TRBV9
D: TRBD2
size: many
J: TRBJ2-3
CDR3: CASSPGASGYTDTQYF
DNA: TGTGCCAGCAGCCCCGGGGCTAGCGGCTACACAGATACGCAGTATTTT

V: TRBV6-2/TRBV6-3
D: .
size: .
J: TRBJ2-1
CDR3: CASSSVTPGELDHNEQFF
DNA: TGTGCCAGCAGTTCCGTCACCCCCGGGGAGCTTGACCACAATGAGCAGTTCTTC

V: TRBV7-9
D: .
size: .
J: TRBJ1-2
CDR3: CASSQTSYGYTF
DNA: TGTGCCAGCAGCCAAACATCGTATGGCTACACCTTC

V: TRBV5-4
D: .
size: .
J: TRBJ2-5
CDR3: CASSPDRGAGMGGETQYF
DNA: TGTGCCAGCAGCCCGGACCGCGGGGCGGGAATGGGAGGAGAGACCCAGTACTTC

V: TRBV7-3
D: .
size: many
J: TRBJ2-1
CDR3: CASSLTRDNYNEQFF
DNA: TGTGCCAGCAGCTTAACGCGGGACAACTACAATGAGCAGTTCTTC

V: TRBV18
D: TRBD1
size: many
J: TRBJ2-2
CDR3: CASSPRGQGGTGELFF
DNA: TGTGCCAGCTCACCCCGCGGACAGGGAGGCACCGGGGAGCTGTTTTTT

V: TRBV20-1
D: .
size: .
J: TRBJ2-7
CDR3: CSASYRENSYEQYF
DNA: TGCAGTGCCTCCTACAGGGAAAACTCCTACGAGCAGTACTTC

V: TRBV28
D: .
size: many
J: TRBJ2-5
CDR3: CATKQGTQGETQYF
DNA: TGTGCCACCAAACAAGGGACCCAGGGGGAGACCCAGTACTTC

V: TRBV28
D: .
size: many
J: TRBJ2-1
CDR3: CASSFQNYEQFF
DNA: TGTGCCAGCAGTTTCCAGAATTATGAGCAGTTCTTC

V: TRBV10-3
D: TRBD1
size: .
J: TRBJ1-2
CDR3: CAISAQGAGEGYTF
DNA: TGTGCCATCAGTGCACAGGGGGCTGGGGAAGGCTACACCTTC

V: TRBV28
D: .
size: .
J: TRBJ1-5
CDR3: CASSSGGVQSKPQHF
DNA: TGTGCCAGCAGTTCAGGAGGGGTTCAGAGTAAGCCCCAGCATTTT

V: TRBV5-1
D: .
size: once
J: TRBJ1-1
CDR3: CASFPGGGENTEAFF
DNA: TGCGCCAGCTTCCCCGGAGGAGGAGAAAACACTGAAGCTTTCTTT